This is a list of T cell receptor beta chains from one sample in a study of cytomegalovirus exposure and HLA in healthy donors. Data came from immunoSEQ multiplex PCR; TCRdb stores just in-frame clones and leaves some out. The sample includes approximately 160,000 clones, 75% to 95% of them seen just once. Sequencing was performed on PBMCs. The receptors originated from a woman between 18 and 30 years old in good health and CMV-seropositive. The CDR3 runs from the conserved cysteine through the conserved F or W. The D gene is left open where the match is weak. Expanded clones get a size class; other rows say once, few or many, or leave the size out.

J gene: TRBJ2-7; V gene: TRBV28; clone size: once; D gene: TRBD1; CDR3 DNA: TGTGCCAGCGGGGGACAGGGGGCGCTTCGAGAGCAGTACTTC; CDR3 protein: CASGGQGALREQYF
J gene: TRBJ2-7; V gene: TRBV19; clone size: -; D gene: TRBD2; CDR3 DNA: TGTGCCAGTAGTCCCGGACTAGCGGGAGGTATATACGAGCAGTACTTC; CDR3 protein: CASSPGLAGGIYEQYF
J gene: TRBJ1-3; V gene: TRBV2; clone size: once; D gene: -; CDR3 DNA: TGTGCCAGCAGTGCGGGGGGTAGGGGAAACACCATATATTTT; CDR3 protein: CASSAGGRGNTIYF
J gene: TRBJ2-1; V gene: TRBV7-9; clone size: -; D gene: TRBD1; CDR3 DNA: TGTGCCAGCAGCCTACGGGGACAGGCGGGGTACAATGAGCAGTTCTTC; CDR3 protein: CASSLRGQAGYNEQFF
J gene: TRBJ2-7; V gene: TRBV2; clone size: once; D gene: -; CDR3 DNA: TGTGCCAGCAGGACGGACTGGAGCTCCTACGAGCAGTACTTC; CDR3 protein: CASRTDWSSYEQYF
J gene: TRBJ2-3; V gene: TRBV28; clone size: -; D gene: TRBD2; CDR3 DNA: TGTGCCAGCAGCCGGGGACTAGCGGGAGGGCAAAATACGCAGTATTTT; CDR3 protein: CASSRGLAGGQNTQYF
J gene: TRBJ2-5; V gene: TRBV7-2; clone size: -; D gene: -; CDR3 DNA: TGTGCCAGCAGCTTAGGGGGCGGAAAAGAGACCCAGTACTTC; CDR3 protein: CASSLGGGKETQYF
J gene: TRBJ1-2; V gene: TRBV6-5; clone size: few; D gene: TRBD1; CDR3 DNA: TGTGCCAGCAGTCGTACAAGGACAGGGAAAGGCTACACCTTC; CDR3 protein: CASSRTRTGKGYTF
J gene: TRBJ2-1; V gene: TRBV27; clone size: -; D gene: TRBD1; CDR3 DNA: TGTGCCAGCAGTTTAGAGGGGGACAGGGCTGACAATGAGCAGTTCTTC; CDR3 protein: CASSLEGDRADNEQFF
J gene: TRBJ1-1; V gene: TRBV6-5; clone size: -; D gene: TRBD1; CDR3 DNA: TGTGCCAGCAGCCCCAGACAGGGTTTGGGGGCTTTCTTT; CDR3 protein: CASSPRQGLGAFF
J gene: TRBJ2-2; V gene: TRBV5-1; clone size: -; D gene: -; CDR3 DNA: TGCGCCAGCAATTCGGACAGCGCGAACACCGGGGAGCTGTTTTTT; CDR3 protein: CASNSDSANTGELFF
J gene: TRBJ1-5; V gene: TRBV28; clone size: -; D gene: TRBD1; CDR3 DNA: TGTGCCAGCAGACCGGGGACAGGAGGTCAGCCCCAGCATTTT; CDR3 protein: CASRPGTGGQPQHF
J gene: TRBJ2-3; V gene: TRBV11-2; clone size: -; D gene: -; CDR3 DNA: TGTGCCAGCAGCTTAGAAGCCGCAGATACGCAGTATTTT; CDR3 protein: CASSLEAADTQYF
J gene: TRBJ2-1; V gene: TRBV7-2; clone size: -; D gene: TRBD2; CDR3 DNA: TGTGCCAGCAACCAATGGGGTAGCGGGGGAAATGAGCAGTTCTTC; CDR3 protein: CASNQWGSGGNEQFF
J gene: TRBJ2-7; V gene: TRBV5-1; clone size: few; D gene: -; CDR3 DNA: TGCGCCAGCAGCTTGGCCGTTGCCGGCTACGAGCAGTACTTC; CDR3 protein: CASSLAVAGYEQYF
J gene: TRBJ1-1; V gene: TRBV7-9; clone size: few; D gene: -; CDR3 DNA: TGTGCCAGCAGCCCCCCGGGCACTGAAGCTTTCTTT; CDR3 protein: CASSPPGTEAFF
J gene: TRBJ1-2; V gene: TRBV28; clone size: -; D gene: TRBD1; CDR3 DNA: TGTGCCAGCAGTCTCAGGACAGGGAAGGTCTATGGCTACACCTTC; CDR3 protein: CASSLRTGKVYGYTF
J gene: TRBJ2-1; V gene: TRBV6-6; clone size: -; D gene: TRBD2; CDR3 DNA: TGTGCCACCGAGCGGGAGGGTCCCAATGAGCAGTTCTTC; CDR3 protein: CATEREGPNEQFF
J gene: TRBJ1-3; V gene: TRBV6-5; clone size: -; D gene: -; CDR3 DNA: TGTGCCAGCAGTTACGATTCGGGGGCTGGAAACACCATATATTTT; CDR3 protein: CASSYDSGAGNTIYF
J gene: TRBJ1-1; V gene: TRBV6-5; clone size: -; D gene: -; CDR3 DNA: TGTGCCAGCACCAGGGACACCGTGAACACTGAAGCTTTCTTT; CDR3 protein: CASTRDTVNTEAFF
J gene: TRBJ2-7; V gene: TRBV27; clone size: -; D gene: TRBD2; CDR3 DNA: TGTGCCAGCAGTTCTAGCGGGGGTTACGAGCAGTACTTC; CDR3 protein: CASSSSGGYEQYF
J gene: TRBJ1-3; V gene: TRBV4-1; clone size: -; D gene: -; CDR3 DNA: TGCGCCAGCAGCCAAGATCAGGTCTCTGGAAACACCATATATTTT; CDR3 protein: CASSQDQVSGNTIYF
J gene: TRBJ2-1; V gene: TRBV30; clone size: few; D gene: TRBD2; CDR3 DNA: TGTGCCTGGAGTGGACTAGCGGGGATGAATGAGCAGTTCTTC; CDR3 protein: CAWSGLAGMNEQFF
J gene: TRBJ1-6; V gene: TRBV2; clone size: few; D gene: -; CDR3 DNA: TGTGCCAGCAGAGCCTCTCACAGGGATAATTCACCCCTCCACTTT; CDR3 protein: CASRASHRDNSPLHF
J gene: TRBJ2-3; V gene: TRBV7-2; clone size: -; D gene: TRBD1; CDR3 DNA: TGTGCCAGCAGTTCGGGACAGATCAGAGATACGCAGTATTTT; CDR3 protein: CASSSGQIRDTQYF
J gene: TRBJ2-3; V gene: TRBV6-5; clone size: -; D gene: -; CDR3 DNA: TGTGCCAGCAGTTACTCGCTGGCTGGTTCAGATACGCAGTATTTT; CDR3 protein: CASSYSLAGSDTQYF
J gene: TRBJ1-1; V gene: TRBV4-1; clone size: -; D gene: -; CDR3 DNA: TGCGCCAGCAGCCAAGGTACTAACACTGAAGCTTTCTTT; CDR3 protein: CASSQGTNTEAFF
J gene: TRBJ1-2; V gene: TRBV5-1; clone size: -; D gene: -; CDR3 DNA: TGCGCCAGCAGCTTGTCTGGGGGCGTGGGAGGCTACACCTTC; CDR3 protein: CASSLSGGVGGYTF
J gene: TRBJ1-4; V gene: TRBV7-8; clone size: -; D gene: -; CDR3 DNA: TGTGCCAGCAGAATGGTAGGGGTAGGGGAAAAACTGTTTTTT; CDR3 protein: CASRMVGVGEKLFF
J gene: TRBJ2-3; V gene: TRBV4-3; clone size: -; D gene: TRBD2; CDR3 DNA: TGCGCCAGCAGCCAAGATTTCCTGCTAGCGGGACCTCAGGCGCAGTATTTT; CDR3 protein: CASSQDFLLAGPQAQYF
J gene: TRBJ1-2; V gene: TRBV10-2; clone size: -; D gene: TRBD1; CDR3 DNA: TGCGCCAGCAGGGGACAGGGGGCGAAAGGCTACACCTTC; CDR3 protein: CASRGQGAKGYTF